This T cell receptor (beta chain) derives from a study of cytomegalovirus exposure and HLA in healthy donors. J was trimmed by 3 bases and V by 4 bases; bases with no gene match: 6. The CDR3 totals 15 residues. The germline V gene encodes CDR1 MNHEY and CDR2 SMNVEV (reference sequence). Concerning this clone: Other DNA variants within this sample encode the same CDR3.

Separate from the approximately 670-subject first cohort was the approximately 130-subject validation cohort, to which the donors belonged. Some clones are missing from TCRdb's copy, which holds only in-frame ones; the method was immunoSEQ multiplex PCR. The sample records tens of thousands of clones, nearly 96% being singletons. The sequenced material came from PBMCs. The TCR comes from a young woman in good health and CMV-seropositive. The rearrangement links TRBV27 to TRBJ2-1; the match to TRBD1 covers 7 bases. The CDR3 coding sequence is TGTGCCAGCAGTTCCTCGACAGGGATCTACAATGAGCAGTTCTTC. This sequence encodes CASSSSTGIYNEQFF.